Presented here are 14 T cell receptor beta chains from one specimen sequenced in a study of shared clonotypes between healthy human individuals (TCRdb year 2020). Library preparation used the immunoSEQ multiplex PCR assay. TCRdb re-hosts the immuneACCESS table, in-frame sequences only. Its copies lack some clones; in the studies checked, an unresolved V gene accounts for under half of them, and the cause for the rest is not known. The table for this sample lists about 2 million clones; 85% to 95% of them were counted only once. The top ten clonotypes cover more than 0.1% of the sample. Sequencing was done on a sample of naive CD4+ T cells sorted from blood. Reading the label with the study, this specimen's cell subset or site is: CD45RA+ positively selected. These receptors were collected from a man younger than 35 in good health.

The chain employs TRBV7-6 and TRBJ2-5; a possible D gene is TRBD2 (5 bases). Germline CDR1 reads SGHVS; CDR2 reads FNYEAQ. Trimming took off 1 base at V and 1 base at J, with 13 bases between the two ends. The CDR3 loop spans 16 amino acids. The CDR3 DNA reads TGTGCCAGCAGCTTAGAGGGAGTCCCTTTCCAAGAGACCCAGTACTTC. Translating gives CASSLEGVPFQETQYF.

This clone was observed a few times. The V and J genes are TRBV6-6 and TRBJ2-7, with D unclear. Looked up from germline, CDR1 is MNHNY and CDR2 is SVGAGI (reference sequence). V gave up 2 bases and J gave up 0 bases, with 11 bases separating them. The CDR3 spans 15 residues. The CDR3 nucleotides read TGTGCCAGCAGTTACGGGCAGCCTAGCTCCTACGAGCAGTACTTC. Translation gives CASSYGQPSSYEQYF.

The V and J genes are TRBV9 and TRBJ2-1, with 9 bases matching TRBD2. The trim removed 3 bases at V and 6 bases at J, leaving 10 bases unmatched. Germline loops: CDR1 SGDLS, CDR2 YYNGEE. The CDR3 spans 16 residues. The CDR3, as DNA: TGTGCCAGCAGCGCGCAACCGGGACTAGCTGCCAATGAGCAGTTCTTC. Its protein is CASSAQPGLAANEQFF.

The chain has TRBV28 and TRBJ2-1; tentative D call: TRBD1 (5 bases). Germline-derived CDR1 and CDR2 are MDHEN and SYDVKM. Trimming took 2 bases from V and 3 from J, leaving 5 bases between them. This CDR3 has 13 amino acids. CDR3 amino acids: CASSLDSYNEQFF. In DNA, the CDR3 is TGTGCCAGCAGTTTAGACAGCTACAATGAGCAGTTCTTC.

Only one count was recorded for this clone. The V call is TRBV6-1, the J call TRBJ2-1, with TRBD2 identical over 10 bases. Trimming took 5 bases from V and 5 from J; bases not matched to a gene: 6. Germline CDR1 is MNHNS and CDR2 is SASEGT. This CDR3 contains 15 residues. CDR3 coding DNA: TGTGCCAGCAGTCAGGGACTAGCGCCTAACAATGAGCAGTTCTTC. It translates to CASSQGLAPNNEQFF.

The chain employs TRBV10-1 and TRBJ2-1, with D perhaps matching TRBD2 (6 bases). V was trimmed by 7 bases and J by 6 bases, leaving 13 bases between them. Germline V gene data show CDR1 as WNHNN and CDR2 as SYGVQD (reference sequence). The CDR3 consists of 13 residues. This CDR3 reads CASMAAGGNEQFF. CDR3 DNA: TGCGCCAGCATGGCGGCCGGGGGCAATGAGCAGTTCTTC.

This rearrangement joins TRBV6-5 to TRBJ2-2; perhaps TRBD2 as D (6 bases). Trimming pared 5 bases from V and 3 bases from J, leaving 13 bases between. Germline V gene lookup returns CDR1 MNHEY and CDR2 SVGAGI. The length of the CDR3 is 15 residues. CDR3 nucleotide sequence: TGTGCCAGCAGTCCCTGGACTACCGACACCGGGGAGCTGTTTTTT. This codes for CASSPWTTDTGELFF.

This rearrangement joins TRBV2 to TRBJ1-1; perhaps TRBD1 as D (6 bases). Trimming left V 2 bases short and J 10 bases short, with 20 bases between. The CDR3 has 15 amino acids. Germline loops: CDR1 SNHLY, CDR2 FYNNEI. The CDR3 DNA reads TGTGCCAGCAGTGAAATTACAGTCACTAGAGGGGGAGCTTTCTTT. Amino acids: CASSEITVTRGGAFF.

CDR3 region: CASSLALESETQYF. Here the CDR3 DNA reads TGTGCCAGCAGCTTGGCCCTAGAGTCAGAGACCCAGTACTTC. The rearrangement links TRBV5-4 to TRBJ2-5; D gene uncertain. Germline-derived CDR1 and CDR2 are SGHNT and YYREEE (reference sequence). Trimming removed 0 bases from V and 4 bases from J, with 10 bases in between. The CDR3 spans 14 residues.

The chain links TRBV27 to TRBJ1-4; the D is unclear. V was trimmed by 6 bases and J by 0 bases, leaving 11 bases between them. Germline values: CDR1 MNHEY, CDR2 SMNVEV (reference sequence). The length of the CDR3 is 15 residues. The DNA of the CDR3 is TGTGCCAGCAGGGATCGAAGGGCAACTAATGAAAAACTGTTTTTT. This translates into CASRDRRATNEKLFF. The full variable domain, completed using reference TRBV27 and TRBJ1-4, is EAQVTQNPRYLITVTGKKLTVTCSQNMNHEYMSWYRQDPGLGLRQIYYSMNVEVTDKGDVPEGYKVSRKEKRNFPLILESPSPNQTSLYFCASRDRRATNEKLFFGSGTQLSVL.

In its sample, this clone was seen once. The chain recombines TRBV7-8 with TRBJ2-7; TRBD2 matches at 9 bases. CDR3 size: 16 residues. Germline CDR1 and CDR2: SGHVS and FQNEAQ. V lost 2 bases, J lost 2 bases, and 7 bases stayed unmatched. CDR3 DNA: TGTGCCAGCAGCTTATCCTATCTAGCGGGAACCTACGAGCAGTACTTC. Translated: CASSLSYLAGTYEQYF. Full variable domain (remainder filled in from reference TRBV7-8 and TRBJ2-7): GAGVSQSPRYKVAKRGQDVALRCDPISGHVSLFWYQQALGQGPEFLTYFQNEAQLDKSGLPSDRFFAERPEGSVSTLKIQRTQQEDSAVYLCASSLSYLAGTYEQYFGPGTRLTVT.

CDR3 protein: CASSSGTLIYSPLHF. CDR3 DNA: TGTGCCAGCAGCTCCGGGACATTAATTTATTCACCCCTCCACTTT. V and J are TRBV7-9 and TRBJ1-6, with D possibly matching TRBD1 (6 bases). From germline, CDR1 is SEHNR and CDR2 FQNEAQ (reference sequence). CDR3 size: 15 residues. V was trimmed by 4 bases and J by 8 bases, leaving 15 bases between them. The complete variable domain, with remaining parts taken from reference TRBV7-9 and TRBJ1-6, reads DTGVSQNPRHKITKRGQNVTFRCDPISEHNRLYWYRQTLGQGPEFLTYFQNEAQLEKSRLLSDRFSAERPKGSFSTLEIQRTEQGDSAMYLCASSSGTLIYSPLHFGNGTRLTVT.

The chain recombines TRBV9 with TRBJ1-3; no clear D. The CDR3 totals 18 residues. The germline gives CDR1 SGDLS, CDR2 YYNGEE. V was clipped by 4 bases and J by 4 bases, with 24 bases between them. This chain's CDR3 is CASSREGSSIWVGNTIYF. DNA for the CDR3: TGTGCCAGCAGCCGCGAAGGGAGCAGTATCTGGGTCGGAAACACCATATATTTT. Full variable domain (remainder filled in from reference TRBV9 and TRBJ1-3): DSGVTQTPKHLITATGQRVTLRCSPRSGDLSVYWYQQSLDQGLQFLIQYYNGEERAKGNILERFSAQQFPDLHSELNLSSLELGDSALYFCASSREGSSIWVGNTIYFGEGSWLTVV.

The chain employs TRBV15 and TRBJ2-7, with D perhaps matching TRBD1 (5 bases). CDR3 length equals 17 residues. Germline-derived CDR1 and CDR2 are LNHNV and YYDKDF (reference sequence). V dropped 0 bases and J dropped 0 bases, with 15 bases sitting between them. CDR3: CATSRDRVAPSSYEQYF. CDR3 coding DNA: TGTGCCACCAGCAGAGACAGGGTTGCACCGAGCTCCTACGAGCAGTACTTC.